A selection of T cell receptor beta chains follows, all from one sample in a study of T cells in localized non-small cell lung cancer. Profiling relied on immunoSEQ multiplex PCR, and the TCRdb table lists in-frame clones only, not all of them. In the table there are about 52,000 clones, roughly 90% of which are singletons. Specimen: peripheral blood, collected before any cancer treatment. The receptors shown here come from a male donor at least 60 years old with stage III squamous cell lung carcinoma. Each CDR3 is given with its conserved first and last residue. A D gene is named only where the DNA matches it firmly. Rows may omit the clone size; those that give it use once, few, many or a size class.

j_call v_call clone_size d_call cdr3_nt cdr3_aa
TRBJ2-5 TRBV5-6 NA NA TGTGCCAGCAGCCCACCGCTGGGGGAGACCCAGTACTTC CASSPPLGETQYF
TRBJ2-5 TRBV19 NA NA TGTGCCAGTAGTACCCAAGGACAGACGGAGACCCAGTACTTC CASSTQGQTETQYF
TRBJ2-7 TRBV18 NA TRBD1 TGTGCCAGCAGATTGATTGGGACAGGGGGCTACGAGCAGTACTTC CASRLIGTGGYEQYF
TRBJ1-5 TRBV7-8 once TRBD1 TGTGCCAGCAGCAACCGACAGGGCGGAGATCAGCCCCAGCATTTT CASSNRQGGDQPQHF
TRBJ2-2 TRBV19 NA TRBD2 TGTGCCAGTAGTATCCCTAGCGGGAGGCGAACCGGGGAGCTGTTTTTT CASSIPSGRRTGELFF
TRBJ2-7 TRBV28 NA NA TGTGCCAGCTCCGCGGCAGGGGCCCAGTCCTACGAGCAGTACTTC CASSAAGAQSYEQYF
TRBJ2-3 TRBV18 NA NA TGTGCCAGCTCACCATTGCCCAGCACAGATACGCAGTATTTT CASSPLPSTDTQYF
TRBJ2-1 TRBV4-1 many TRBD2 TGCGCCAGCAGCCAAGGGTGGGGGGGATATGAGCAGTTCTTC CASSQGWGGYEQFF
TRBJ2-5 TRBV28 NA TRBD1 TGTGCCAGCAGTTTAGATGCGACAGGGGTATTAAACTTC CASSLDATGVLNF
TRBJ2-7 TRBV5-5 NA NA TGTGCCAGCAGCTTGGACGGGTTCTACGAGCAGTACTTC CASSLDGFYEQYF
TRBJ1-5 TRBV6-1 NA NA TGTGCCAGCAGTGTGATTACGAATCAGCCCCAGCATTTT CASSVITNQPQHF
TRBJ2-7 TRBV6-1 NA TRBD1 TGTGCCAGCAGTGAACGAGGGACAGGTTCCTACGAGCAGTACTTC CASSERGTGSYEQYF
TRBJ2-1 TRBV5-4 NA TRBD2 TGTGCCGTCGAGGGCAGCGGGAGAGGTAATGAGCAGTTCTTC CAVEGSGRGNEQFF
TRBJ2-1 TRBV5-1 NA NA TGCGCCAGCAGCTTTACCAATGAGCAGTTCTTC CASSFTNEQFF
TRBJ1-1 TRBV18 NA NA TGTGCCAGCTCACCCGGACAGACTGAAGCTTTCTTT CASSPGQTEAFF
TRBJ1-2 TRBV14 NA NA TGTGCCAGCAGCCCGCAGGAAGGTCGGGCCTATGGCTACACCTTC CASSPQEGRAYGYTF
TRBJ2-7 TRBV29-1 NA NA TGCAGCGTTGGAATAGGCGGGACTTACGAGCAGTACTTC CSVGIGGTYEQYF
TRBJ1-5 TRBV19 NA NA TGTGCCAGTAGTACAACCGGGACGGGAACGAATCAGCCCCAGCATTTT CASSTTGTGTNQPQHF
TRBJ2-7 TRBV14 NA NA TGTGCCAGCAGCCCCCGGATTACCTACGAGCAGTACTTC CASSPRITYEQYF
TRBJ2-2 TRBV19 NA NA TGTGCCAGTAGTATACTGAGACAGGTCGGCACCGGGGAGCTGTTTTTT CASSILRQVGTGELFF
TRBJ2-7 TRBV7-7 NA NA TGTGCCAGCAGCTTATACGAACAGTCTGGCCAGCAGTACTTC CASSLYEQSGQQYF
TRBJ2-5 TRBV9 NA NA TGTGCCAGCAGCGTAGCTGTCAGGGGAGAGACCCAGTACTTC CASSVAVRGETQYF
TRBJ1-6 TRBV10-3 NA TRBD1 TGTGCCATCAGTGAGGCGGGACAGGGGAATTCACCCCTCCACTTT CAISEAGQGNSPLHF
TRBJ1-2 TRBV30 once TRBD1 TGTGCCTGGAGTGTACTCGGGACAGGCCTGGGCTACACCTTC CAWSVLGTGLGYTF
TRBJ1-6 TRBV12-5 NA TRBD1 TGTGCTAGTGGCATCGGACAGGACAATTCACCCCTCCACTTT CASGIGQDNSPLHF
TRBJ2-5 TRBV5-4 few TRBD2 TGTGCCAGCAGCTTGGGTTACCGGGAGGGAGAGACCCAGTACTTC CASSLGYREGETQYF
TRBJ1-5 TRBV29-1 NA TRBD1 TGCAGCGTCTCGACAGGGGATTATCAGCCCCAGCATTTT CSVSTGDYQPQHF
TRBJ1-2 TRBV28 NA NA TGTGCCAGCAGCCGGGGACGGGCCAGGGGCTACACCTTC CASSRGRARGYTF
TRBJ2-3 TRBV5-1 NA NA TGCGCCAGCAGCTTGGGACGGGATACGCAGTATTTT CASSLGRDTQYF
TRBJ2-7 TRBV27 NA NA TGTGCCAGCAGCCCGGGAGACTCCTACGAGCAGTACTTC CASSPGDSYEQYF